Sequencing of this T cell receptor (beta chain) was carried out in a study of T cell repertoires in ileal Crohn's disease. Overall study results and limits: All patients with clonality above 26.8% had endoscopic recurrence. The median delay to postoperative endoscopy was approximately 6.9 months. Sorted CD8 T cells held more high-frequency clones than CD4. Active smokers at surgery had more clonal expansions than non-smokers.

The CDR3 is 16 residues long. The V gene's germline CDR1 is MNHEY and CDR2 SVGAGI. V lost 3 bases to trimming and J lost 3 bases; unmatched junction nucleotides: 8. Turning to this clone: The antigen remains undetermined.

Described time point: neoterminal ileum biopsy at postoperative endoscopy, about 6 months after surgery. Sequenced by immunoSEQ multiplex PCR; TCRdb stores in-frame clones only, minus some. Among about 62,000 clones listed, roughly nine tenths were seen once. The receptor was isolated from an adult with Crohn's disease. This rearrangement joins TRBV6-5 to TRBJ2-7; 10 nucleotides line up with TRBD2. Sequencing used ileal tissue. The CDR3 nucleotides are TGTGCCAGCAGTTATTACACCGGGACTAGCGTCTACGAGCAGTACTTC. It encodes CASSYYTGTSVYEQYF.